This section outlines one T cell receptor (beta chain) sequence together with its context. Antigen specificity is unknown. The record originates from a study of a mutant IDH1 vaccine in newly diagnosed glioma. Study information: Week 35 brought visit V12, which was followed by visit V13 at week 47.

Sample time point: week 35, safety follow-up. Every vaccination contained 300 ug of the mutant IDH1 20-mer peptide and was paired with topical imiquimod. The CDR3 loop spans 16 amino acids. V dropped 2 bases and J dropped 4; count of bases not matched to a gene: 3. Germline V gene sequence: CDR1 MGHDK, CDR2 SYGVNS. This table comes from immunoSEQ multiplex PCR, and its TCRdb copy is limited to in-frame clones, with some not included. Of tens of thousands of clones listed, approximately 90% are singletons. Overall study results and limits: Immune responses arising from the vaccine appeared in approximately 92% of patients.

This specimen was PBMCs, taken from a glioma patient whose treatment included an IDH1 peptide vaccine. This TCR was recovered from a man aged 40-49 years with glioma. The genes are TRBV25-1 and TRBJ2-1; 12 bases map to TRBD2. The CDR3 DNA follows: TGTGCCAGCAGTGAAGCCCTAGCGGGAGGGTACAATGAGCAGTTCTTC. It codes for CASSEALAGGYNEQFF.